This T cell receptor (beta chain) was identified in a study of blood T cells in healthy people across ages. General study results and limits: The unknown donor CMV status may have confounded expanded clonotype changes.

Primers used in a second PCR of roughly 7 to 11 cycles were a sample-barcoded 5' primer and a J-beta primer mix. Each of the cDNA molecules was tagged by a template-switch adaptor with 12 random nucleotides. TCRdb ran MiXCR on the 5' RACE reads and lists one entry per CDR3 protein. The sample has almost 1 million distinct CDR3 sequences, 51% seen once. Concerning this clonotype itself: As yet, its antigen is unknown.

CDR1 is MDHEN and CDR2 is SYDVKM in the germline V gene. The junction had 6 bases not matched to a gene; V was cut back by 8 bases and J by 7 bases. The CDR3 consists of 12 residues. The sequence was collected from a woman aged 60 to 75 in good health. Sample: blood. The gene calls are TRBV28 and TRBJ2-5; 8 bases are a match to TRBD2. In nucleotides, the CDR3 is TGTGCCAGCTCACGGGAGGGTGCGACCCAGTACTTC. Its protein is CASSREGATQYF.